The 10 T cell receptor beta chains reported below all come from one sample, sequenced in a study of blood T cell repertoires in COVID-19. Produced via immunoSEQ multiplex PCR; TCRdb's table is partial and in-frame only. The table includes fewer than 200,000 clones, roughly 76% detected once. The sequenced sample consisted of peripheral blood. The source of these receptors is a woman of 80 years or more with COVID-19, enrolled during active disease.

The chain combines TRBV2 with TRBJ1-1, with TRBD1 matching 8 bases. CDR1 SNHLY and CDR2 FYNNEI come from the germline V gene. V dropped 8 bases and J dropped 4; count of bases not matched to a gene: 6. The CDR3 contains 13 residues. The CDR3 coding sequence is TGTGCCAGCCAGACAGGGGAAGGCACTGAAGCTTTCTTT. As protein: CASQTGEGTEAFF.

This clone came up a few times. The chain combines TRBV5-6 with TRBJ2-7, with 9 bases matching TRBD2. Trimming took 0 bases from V and 2 from J; bases not matched to a gene: 3. This CDR3 is 15 amino acids long. Per the germline V gene, CDR1 is SGHDT and CDR2 is YYEEEE. The CDR3 sequence is CASSLGVAGAYEQYF. DNA of the CDR3: TGTGCCAGCAGCTTGGGGGTAGCGGGAGCCTACGAGCAGTACTTC.

The rearrangement uses TRBV13 and TRBJ2-5; 10 nucleotides align to TRBD1. The CDR3 consists of 15 residues. Germline V CDR1 and CDR2: PRHDT, FYEKMQ (reference sequence). V was pared by 2 bases and J by 4 bases, with 4 bases of the junction left unmatched. CDR3 in DNA: TGTGCCAGCAGCTTACGACAGGGGGCCCGAGAGACCCAGTACTTC. Encoded protein: CASSLRQGARETQYF.

The chain joins TRBV19 to TRBJ2-7; D may be TRBD1 (5 bases). V was pared by 4 bases and J by 4 bases, with 11 bases between. The CDR3 has 13 residues. Germline-derived CDR1 and CDR2 are LNHDA and SQIVND (reference sequence). CDR3 bases: TGTGCCAGTAGTACGAGACAGTCTTACGAGCAGTACTTC. Protein: CASSTRQSYEQYF.

This clone was counted only a few times. This chain joins TRBV2 and TRBJ1-2, with D perhaps matching TRBD1 (5 bases). CDR1 SNHLY and CDR2 FYNNEI come from the germline V gene. Trimming removed 4 bases from V and 8 bases from J, with 17 bases in between. The CDR3 extends over 14 amino acids. The CDR3 region has the DNA TGTGCCAGCAGTGGAAGACAGTATTGGGGCGGCTACACCTTC. This codes for CASSGRQYWGGYTF.

The DNA of the CDR3 is TGTGCCAGCAGTGACAGGGGACGTTCACCCCTCCACTTT. The encoded protein is CASSDRGRSPLHF. This chain links TRBV2 with TRBJ1-6; D possibly corresponds to TRBD1 (6 bases). Germline-derived CDR1 and CDR2 are SNHLY and FYNNEI. The CDR3 contains 13 residues. V shed 3 bases and J shed 9 bases, with 9 bases lying between them.

The genes are TRBV14 and TRBJ1-2; D is undetermined. V gave up 1 base and J gave up 8 bases, with 14 bases separating them. There are 14 residues in the CDR3. Germline V gene lookup returns CDR1 SGHDN and CDR2 FVKESK. CDR3 sequence reads: CASSQARVLMGYTF. In nucleotides, the CDR3 is TGTGCCAGCAGCCAAGCGAGGGTACTGATGGGCTACACCTTC.

This clone was seen ten or more times. J is TRBJ2-2 and V is TRBV9; a weak D match, TRBD2 (6 bases). The CDR3 loop spans 15 amino acids. Trimming pared 3 bases from V and 5 bases from J, leaving 14 bases between. From germline, CDR1 is SGDLS and CDR2 YYNGEE. CDR3 in amino acids: CASSGSGGETGELFF. Here the CDR3 DNA reads TGTGCCAGCAGCGGTAGCGGAGGCGAGACCGGGGAGCTGTTTTTT.

V is TRBV27 and J is TRBJ2-1; 12 bases match TRBD2. CDR1 and CDR2 (germline): MNHEY, SMNVEV (reference sequence). This CDR3 is 18 amino acids long. J gave up 3 bases and V 0 bases, and 6 bases lay outside the gene matches. CDR3 in DNA: TGTGCCAGCAGTTTATCCGCACTAGCGGGGGGTTTCTACAATGAGCAGTTCTTC. Translating it yields CASSLSALAGGFYNEQFF.

The chain employs TRBV29-1 and TRBJ1-2, with TRBD1 matching 9 bases. The V gene end was trimmed by 6 bases and the J gene end by 5 bases; junction bases not matched to a gene: 10. CDR1 and CDR2 from the germline V gene are SQVTM and ANQGSEA. This CDR3 comprises 14 residues. CDR3 bases: TGCAGCGTCGAAACAGGGGGCCGTCCTTATGGCTACACCTTC. Its protein is CSVETGGRPYGYTF.